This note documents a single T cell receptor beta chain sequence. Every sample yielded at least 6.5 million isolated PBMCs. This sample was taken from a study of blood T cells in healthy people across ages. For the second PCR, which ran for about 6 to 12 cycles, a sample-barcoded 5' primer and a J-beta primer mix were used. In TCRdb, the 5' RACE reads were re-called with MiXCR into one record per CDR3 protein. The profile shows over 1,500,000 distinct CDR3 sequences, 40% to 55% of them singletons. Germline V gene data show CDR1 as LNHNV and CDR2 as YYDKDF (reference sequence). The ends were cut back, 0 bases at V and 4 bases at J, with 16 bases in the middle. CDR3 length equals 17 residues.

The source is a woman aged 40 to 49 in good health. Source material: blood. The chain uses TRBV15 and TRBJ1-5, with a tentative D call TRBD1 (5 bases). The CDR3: CATSRDTLDSHNQPQHF. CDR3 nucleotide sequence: TGTGCCACCAGCAGAGATACCCTTGACAGCCATAATCAGCCCCAGCATTTT.